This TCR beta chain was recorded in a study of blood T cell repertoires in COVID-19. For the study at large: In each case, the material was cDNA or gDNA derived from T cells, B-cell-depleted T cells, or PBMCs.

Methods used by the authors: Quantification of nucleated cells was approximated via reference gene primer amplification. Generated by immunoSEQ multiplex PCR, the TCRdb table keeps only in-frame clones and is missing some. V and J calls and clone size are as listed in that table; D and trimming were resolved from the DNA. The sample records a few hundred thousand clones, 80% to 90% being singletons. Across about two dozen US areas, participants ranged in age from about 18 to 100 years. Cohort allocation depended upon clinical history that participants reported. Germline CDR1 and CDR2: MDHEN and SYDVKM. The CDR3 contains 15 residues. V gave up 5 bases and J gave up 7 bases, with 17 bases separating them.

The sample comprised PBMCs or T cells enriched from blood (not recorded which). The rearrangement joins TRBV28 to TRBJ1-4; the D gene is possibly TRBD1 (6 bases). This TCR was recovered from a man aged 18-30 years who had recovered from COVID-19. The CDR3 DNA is TGTGCCAGCAGTCAGTCAGGGGTTTTTATTGAAAAACTGTTTTTT. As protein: CASSQSGVFIEKLFF.